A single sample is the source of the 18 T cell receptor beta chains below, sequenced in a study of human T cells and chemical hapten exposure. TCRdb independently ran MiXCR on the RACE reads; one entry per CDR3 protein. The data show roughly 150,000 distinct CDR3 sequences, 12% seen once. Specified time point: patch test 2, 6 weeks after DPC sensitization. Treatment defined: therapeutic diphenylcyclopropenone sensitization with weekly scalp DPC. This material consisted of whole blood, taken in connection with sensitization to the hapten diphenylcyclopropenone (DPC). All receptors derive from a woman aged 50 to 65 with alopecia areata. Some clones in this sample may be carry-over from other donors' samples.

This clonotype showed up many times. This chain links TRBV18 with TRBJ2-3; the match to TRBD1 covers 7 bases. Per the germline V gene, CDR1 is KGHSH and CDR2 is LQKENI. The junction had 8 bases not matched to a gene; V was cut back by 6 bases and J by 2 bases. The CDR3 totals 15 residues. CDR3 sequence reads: CASSSQTGITDTQYF. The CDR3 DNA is TGTGCCAGCTCTTCCCAGACAGGGATCACAGATACGCAGTATTTT. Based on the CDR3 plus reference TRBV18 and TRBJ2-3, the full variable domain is NAGVMQNPRHLVRRRGQEARLRCSPMKGHSHVYWYRQLPEEGLKFMVYLQKENIIDESGMPKERFSAEFPKEGPSILRIQQVVRGDSAAYFCASSSQTGITDTQYFGPGTRLTVL.

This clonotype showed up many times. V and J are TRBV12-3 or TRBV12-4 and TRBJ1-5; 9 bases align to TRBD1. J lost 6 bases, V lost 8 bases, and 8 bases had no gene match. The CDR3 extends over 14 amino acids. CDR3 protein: CASRRGQGGQPQHF. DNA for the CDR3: TGTGCCAGCCGGAGGGGACAGGGCGGTCAGCCCCAGCATTTT.

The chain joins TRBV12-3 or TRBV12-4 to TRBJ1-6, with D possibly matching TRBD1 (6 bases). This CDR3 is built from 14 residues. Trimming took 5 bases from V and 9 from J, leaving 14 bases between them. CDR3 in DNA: TGTGCCAGCAGTCCCGGAGCAGGGGTTTCACCCCTCCACTTT. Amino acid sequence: CASSPGAGVSPLHF.

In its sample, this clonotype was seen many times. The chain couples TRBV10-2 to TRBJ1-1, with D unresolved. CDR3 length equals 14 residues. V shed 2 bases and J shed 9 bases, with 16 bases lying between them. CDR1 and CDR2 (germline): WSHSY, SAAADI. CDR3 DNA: TGCGCCAGCAGTGAGAATGGGTACAGCGACCAAGCTTTCTTT. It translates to CASSENGYSDQAFF.

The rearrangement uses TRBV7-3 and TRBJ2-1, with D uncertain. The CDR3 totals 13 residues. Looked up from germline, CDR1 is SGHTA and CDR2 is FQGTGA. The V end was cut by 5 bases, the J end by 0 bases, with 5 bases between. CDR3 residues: CASSLSSYNEQFF. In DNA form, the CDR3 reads TGTGCCAGCAGCCTCTCCTCCTACAATGAGCAGTTCTTC.

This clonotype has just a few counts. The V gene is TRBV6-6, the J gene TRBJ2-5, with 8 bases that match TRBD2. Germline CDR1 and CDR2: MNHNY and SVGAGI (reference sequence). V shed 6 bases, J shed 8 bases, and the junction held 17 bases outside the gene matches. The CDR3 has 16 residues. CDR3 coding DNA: TGTGCCAGCAGCCCCCGGGGGGGTGACGCAAGAGAAACCCAGTACTTC. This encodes CASSPRGGDARETQYF.

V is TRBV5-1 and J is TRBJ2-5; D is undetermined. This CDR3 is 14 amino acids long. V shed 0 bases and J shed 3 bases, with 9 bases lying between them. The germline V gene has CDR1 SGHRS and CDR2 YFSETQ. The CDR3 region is CASSLAVPEETQYF. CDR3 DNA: TGCGCCAGCAGCTTGGCCGTGCCCGAAGAGACCCAGTACTTC.

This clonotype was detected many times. As DNA, the CDR3 is TGTGCCACCAGTGAGGAACGATCAGCAGCTACGCAGTATTTT. As protein: CATSEERSAATQYF. The gene calls are TRBV24-1 and TRBJ2-3; no firm D call. The CDR3 is 14 residues long. Germline V gene lookup returns CDR1 KGHDR and CDR2 SFDVKD. V was trimmed by 4 bases and J by 8 bases, leaving 15 bases between them.

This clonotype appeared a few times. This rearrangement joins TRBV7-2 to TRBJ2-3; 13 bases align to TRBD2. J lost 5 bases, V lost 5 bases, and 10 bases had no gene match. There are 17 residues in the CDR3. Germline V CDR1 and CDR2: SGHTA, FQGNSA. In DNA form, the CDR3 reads TGTGCCAGCAGCAGCCCGAGGACTAGCGGGAGAGGAGATACGCAGTATTTT. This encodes CASSSPRTSGRGDTQYF.

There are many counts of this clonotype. CDR3 DNA sequence: TGTGCCAGTAAAAAATTGCCGGGACAGGTGTTCAATCAGCCCCAGCATTTT. Translation: CASKKLPGQVFNQPQHF. This chain uses TRBV19 with TRBJ1-5; TRBD1 matches at 8 bases. Germline V gene data show CDR1 as LNHDA and CDR2 as SQIVND (reference sequence). V lost 7 bases and J lost 3; bases outside the gene matches: 14. The CDR3 extends over 17 amino acids.

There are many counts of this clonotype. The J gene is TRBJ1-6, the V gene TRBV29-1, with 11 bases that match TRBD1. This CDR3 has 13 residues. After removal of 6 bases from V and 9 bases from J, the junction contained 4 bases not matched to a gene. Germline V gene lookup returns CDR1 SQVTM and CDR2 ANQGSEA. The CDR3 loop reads CSVRTGGISPLHF. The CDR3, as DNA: TGCAGCGTCAGGACAGGGGGCATTTCACCCCTCCACTTT.

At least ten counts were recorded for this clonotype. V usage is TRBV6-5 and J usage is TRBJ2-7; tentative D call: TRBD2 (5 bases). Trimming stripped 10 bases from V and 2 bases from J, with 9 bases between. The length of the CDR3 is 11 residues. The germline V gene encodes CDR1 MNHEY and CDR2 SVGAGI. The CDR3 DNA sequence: TGTGCCACCTCGGGGACCTACGAGCAGTACTTC. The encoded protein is CATSGTYEQYF.

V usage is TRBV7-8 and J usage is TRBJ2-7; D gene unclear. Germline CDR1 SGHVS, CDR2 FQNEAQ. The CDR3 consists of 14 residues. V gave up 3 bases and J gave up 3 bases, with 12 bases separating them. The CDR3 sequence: CASSFGRMGYEQYF. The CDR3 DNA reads TGTGCCAGCAGCTTCGGCCGGATGGGCTACGAGCAGTACTTC.

The CDR3 is CSARGRDSSYNEQFF. The CDR3 DNA reads as TGCAGTGCTAGAGGGAGGGATAGCTCCTACAATGAGCAGTTCTTC. This chain connects TRBV20-1 to TRBJ2-1, with D perhaps matching TRBD2 (6 bases). Germline V gene data show CDR1 as DFQATT and CDR2 as SNEGSKA (reference sequence). CDR3 length equals 15 residues. V was pared by 1 base and J by 0 bases, with 10 bases between.

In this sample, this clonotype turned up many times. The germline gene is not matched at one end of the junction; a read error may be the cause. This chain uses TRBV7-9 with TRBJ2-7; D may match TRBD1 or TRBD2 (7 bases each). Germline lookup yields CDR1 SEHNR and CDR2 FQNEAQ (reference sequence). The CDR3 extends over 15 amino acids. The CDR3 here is CASDNSRGKPAGPNF. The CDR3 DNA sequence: TGTGCCAGCGACAACTCCAGGGGGAAACCAGCGGGGCCGAACTTC.

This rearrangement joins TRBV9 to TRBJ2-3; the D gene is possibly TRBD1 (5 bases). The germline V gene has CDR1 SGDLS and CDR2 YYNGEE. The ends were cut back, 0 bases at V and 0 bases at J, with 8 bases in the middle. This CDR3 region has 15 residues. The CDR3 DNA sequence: TGTGCCAGCAGCGTAGGACAGCCGAGCACAGATACGCAGTATTTT. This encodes CASSVGQPSTDTQYF.

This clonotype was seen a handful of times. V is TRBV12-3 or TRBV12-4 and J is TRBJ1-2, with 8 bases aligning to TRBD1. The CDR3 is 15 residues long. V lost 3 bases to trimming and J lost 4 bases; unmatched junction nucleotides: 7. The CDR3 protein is CASSLTGQGPYGYTF. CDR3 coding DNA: TGTGCCAGCAGTTTGACCGGACAGGGACCCTATGGCTACACCTTC.

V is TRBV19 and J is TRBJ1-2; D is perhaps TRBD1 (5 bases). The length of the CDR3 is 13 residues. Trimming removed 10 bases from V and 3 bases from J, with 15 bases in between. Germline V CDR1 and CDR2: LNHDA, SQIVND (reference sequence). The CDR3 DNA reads TGTGCCACCAGTAGAAGGGGAGACTATGGCTACACCTTC. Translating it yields CATSRRGDYGYTF. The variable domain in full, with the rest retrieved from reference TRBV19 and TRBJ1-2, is DGGITQSPKYLFRKEGQNVTLSCEQNLNHDAMYWYRQDPGQGLRLIYYSQIVNDFQKGDIAEGYSVSREKKESFPLTVTSAQKNPTAFYLCATSRRGDYGYTFGSGTRLTVV.